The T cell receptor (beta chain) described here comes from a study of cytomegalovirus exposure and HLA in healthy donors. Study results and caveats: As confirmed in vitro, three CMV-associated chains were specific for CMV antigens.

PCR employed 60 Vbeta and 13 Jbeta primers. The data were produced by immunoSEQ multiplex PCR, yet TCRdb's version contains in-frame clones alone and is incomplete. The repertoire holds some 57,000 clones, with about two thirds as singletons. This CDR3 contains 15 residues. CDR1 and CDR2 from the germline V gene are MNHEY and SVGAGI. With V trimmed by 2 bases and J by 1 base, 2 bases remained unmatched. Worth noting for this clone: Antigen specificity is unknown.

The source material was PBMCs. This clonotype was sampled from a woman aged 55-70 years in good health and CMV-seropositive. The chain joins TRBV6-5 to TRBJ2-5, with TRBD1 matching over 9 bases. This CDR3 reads CASSYGTGIQETQYF. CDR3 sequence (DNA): TGTGCCAGCAGTTACGGGACAGGGATCCAAGAGACCCAGTACTTC.